Sequencing of this TCR beta chain was carried out in a study of regulatory T cells in long-lasting Graves disease. The CDR3 contains 13 residues. Germline V CDR1 and CDR2: MGHDK, SYGVNS. V lost 6 bases to trimming and J lost 4 bases; unmatched junction nucleotides: 5. Construction of TCR beta libraries relied on iRepertoire HTBI primers and on Arm-PCR targeting CDR3 regions. MiXCR, applied by TCRdb to the multiplex PCR reads, yields one record per CDR3 protein. Of around 420,000 distinct CDR3 sequences detected, 15% appear once; the ten largest clones hold about 8%. This clonotype occurred a few times. Its antigen is as yet unknown. Study conclusions and caveats: TCR diversity was lower in persistent Graves' patients (versus newly diagnosed ones).

Documented time point: newly diagnosed GD, antithyroid drugs for less than 3 months. Following extraction of RNA from PBMCs, that RNA was used to make the TCR library. These data were also reused for a study on T cells in Graves' hyperthyroidism and ophthalmopathy. That work contributes: Exclusion of a patient resulted from uncontrolled infection, other autoimmune disease, pregnancy or lactation. Clinical symptoms, serum thyroxine and TRAb, thyroid ultrasound and orbital computed tomography together formed the diagnostic basis. First-round RT-PCR with HTBI primers amplified the TCR CDR3 region.

The rearrangement uses TRBV25-1 and TRBJ1-1, with TRBD1 identical over 7 bases. This sequence was found in a woman in her thirties or forties with Graves disease. The sequencing used peripheral blood mononuclear cells (PBMCs), collected at new diagnosis, from a patient treated with antithyroid drugs. The CDR3 DNA follows: TGTGCCAGCAGCAAGACAGGGTTCACTGAAGCTTTCTTT. Translated, it gives CASSKTGFTEAFF. Looking up the rest from reference TRBV25-1 and TRBJ1-1 gives the full variable domain: EADIYQTPRYLVIGTGKKITLECSQTMGHDKMYWYQQDPGMELHLIHYSYGVNSTEKGDLSSESTVSRIRTEHFPLTLESARPSHTSQYLCASSKTGFTEAFFGQGTRLTVV.